The clone carrying this T cell receptor beta chain was seen only a few times. This specimen belongs to a study of T cell repertoires in cytomegalovirus infection. V lost 6 bases to trimming and J lost 2 bases; unmatched junction nucleotides: 6. Germline V gene lookup returns CDR1 LNHDA and CDR2 SQIVND (reference sequence). There are 14 residues in the CDR3. Each CDR3 protein gets one entry after TCRdb re-called the reads with MiXCR. The table includes more than 250,000 distinct CDR3 sequences, approximately 14% detected once. The sequence was collected from a human donor in good health (CMV status not recorded). Some clones in this sample may be carry-over from other donors' samples. Material for sequencing was PBMCs. This sequence joins TRBV19 and TRBJ2-7; 8 bases are a match to TRBD2. CDR3 residues: CASSPGGGPYEQYF. The CDR3 DNA is TGTGCCAGTAGCCCCGGGGGGGGTCCCTACGAGCAGTACTTC. Looking up the rest from reference TRBV19 and TRBJ2-7 gives the full variable domain: DGGITQSPKYLFRKEGQNVTLSCEQNLNHDAMYWYRQDPGQGLRLIYYSQIVNDFQKGDIAEGYSVSREKKESFPLTVTSAQKNPTAFYLCASSPGGGPYEQYFGPGTRLTVT.